A selection of T cell receptor beta chains follows, all from one sample in a study of regulatory T cells. Sequencing used immunoSEQ multiplex PCR; TCRdb keeps in-frame clones, though not all of them. This sample has around 30,000 clones, with approximately 93% found just once. Sequenced sample: conventional CD4+ T cells sorted from blood. The receptors shown here come from a child aged 2 to 10 with CD3G deficiency. Each CDR3 is given with its conserved first and last residue. A D gene is named only where the DNA matches it firmly. Clone sizes are given selectively: once, few, many, or a class where the clone is expanded.

abundance,j_gene,v_gene,d_gene,CDR3aa,CDR3nt
NA,TRBJ2-1,TRBV29-1,TRBD2,CSVVPGGSYNEQFF,TGCAGCGTTGTCCCGGGGGGCTCCTACAATGAGCAGTTCTTC
once,TRBJ1-3,TRBV28,NA,CASSALQGLGNTIYF,TGTGCCAGCAGTGCTTTACAGGGTCTTGGAAACACCATATATTTT
NA,TRBJ2-7,TRBV28,TRBD1,CASSSGGVGGKQYF,TGTGCCAGCAGTTCAGGGGGCGTGGGTGGGAAGCAGTACTTC
NA,TRBJ1-6,TRBV27,TRBD1,CASSLNRGHSPLHF,TGTGCCAGCAGTTTGAACAGGGGGCACTCACCCCTCCACTTT
NA,TRBJ1-1,TRBV5-1,NA,CASSLGVGAEAFF,TGCGCCAGCAGCTTGGGGGTCGGTGCTGAAGCTTTCTTT
NA,TRBJ2-3,TRBV5-1,TRBD2,CASSRASGLSDTQYF,TGCGCCAGCAGCAGGGCTAGCGGGCTCTCAGATACGCAGTATTTT
NA,TRBJ2-1,TRBV6-1,NA,CASSARNEQFF,TGTGCCAGCAGTGCTCGAAACGAGCAGTTCTTC
NA,TRBJ1-2,TRBV28,NA,CASSFGQNYGYTF,TGTGCCAGCAGTTTCGGGCAGAACTATGGCTACACCTTC
NA,TRBJ2-7,TRBV6-1,NA,CASSGTLSEQYF,TGTGCCAGCAGTGGGACCCTTTCCGAGCAGTACTTC
NA,TRBJ2-7,TRBV28,NA,CASSPASRVRSYEQYF,TGTGCCAGCAGTCCCGCGTCGAGGGTACGGTCCTACGAGCAGTACTTC
NA,TRBJ2-2,TRBV7-9,TRBD1,CASSSGQGDTGELFF,TGTGCCAGCAGCTCGGGACAGGGCGACACCGGGGAGCTGTTTTTT
NA,TRBJ2-1,TRBV6-6,NA,CASSPPHRGSYNEQFF,TGTGCCAGCAGTCCCCCCCATCGGGGGTCCTACAATGAGCAGTTCTTC
NA,TRBJ2-5,TRBV7-2,NA,CASSLGGSQETQYF,TGTGCCAGCAGCTTAGGGGGGAGTCAAGAGACCCAGTACTTC
NA,TRBJ1-2,TRBV6-6,TRBD1,CASAPEGGAGYTF,TGTGCCAGCGCGCCGGAAGGGGGCGCTGGCTACACCTTC
NA,TRBJ2-7,TRBV6-1,NA,CASSESARRRQYF,TGTGCCAGCAGTGAAAGCGCGAGGAGACGGCAGTACTTC
NA,TRBJ2-7,TRBV28,TRBD1,CASSLSTGAHEQYF,TGTGCCAGCAGTTTGTCGACAGGGGCCCACGAGCAGTACTTC
NA,TRBJ1-2,TRBV19,NA,CASRNGNGYTF,TGTGCCTCCCGGAACGGGAATGGCTACACCTTC
NA,TRBJ2-4,TRBV11-2,TRBD2,CASSSSGRAKNIQYF,TGTGCCAGCAGTAGTAGCGGGAGGGCAAAAAACATTCAGTACTTC
NA,TRBJ2-3,TRBV6-1,TRBD1,CASSPDRGGTDTQYF,TGTGCCAGCAGTCCGGACAGGGGTGGCACAGATACGCAGTATTTT
NA,TRBJ2-1,TRBV28,TRBD2,CASSDGTSGYNEQFF,TGTGCCAGCAGTGACGGGACTAGCGGTTACAATGAGCAGTTCTTC
NA,TRBJ2-1,TRBV5-1,TRBD2,CASTGLAGGGEQFF,TGCGCCAGCACTGGACTAGCCGGCGGGGGTGAGCAGTTCTTC
NA,TRBJ2-2,TRBV7-2,NA,CASSFYRNTGELFF,TGTGCCAGCAGCTTTTACAGAAACACCGGGGAGCTGTTTTTT
NA,TRBJ1-5,TRBV6-1,NA,CASSEGGGNQPQHF,TGTGCCAGCAGTGAAGGAGGGGGCAATCAGCCCCAGCATTTT
once,TRBJ2-1,TRBV7-8,TRBD2,CASSLDWGRAGDNEQFF,TGTGCCAGCAGCTTAGACTGGGGTAGGGCGGGAGACAATGAGCAGTTCTTC
NA,TRBJ1-2,TRBV28,TRBD1,CASAFTGGGYGYTF,TGTGCCAGCGCCTTTACAGGGGGCGGCTATGGCTACACCTTC
NA,TRBJ1-1,TRBV5-1,NA,CASSLADRLNTEAFF,TGCGCCAGCAGCTTGGCGGACAGACTAAACACTGAAGCTTTCTTT
NA,TRBJ2-7,TRBV6-1,NA,CASSERSRSYEQYF,TGTGCCAGCAGTGAACGTAGCAGATCCTACGAGCAGTACTTC
NA,TRBJ2-3,TRBV5-1,NA,CASSYAPSTDTQYF,TGCGCCAGCTCTTATGCCCCTAGCACAGATACGCAGTATTTT
NA,TRBJ1-2,TRBV6-1,NA,CASSEGGHGYTF,TGTGCCAGCAGTGAAGGGGGCCATGGCTACACCTTC